This T cell receptor beta chain comes out of a study of beta chain features in type 1 diabetes. Study-level background: Taken together, all samples contributed 95 million to 110 million examined sorted cells.

Expressed TCRB transcripts were sequenced because the isolated RNA had all been reverse transcribed beforehand. TCRdb keeps only in-frame clones here, not all; method: immunoSEQ multiplex PCR. The table shows hundreds of thousands of clones, with about 30% occurring only once. Of note for this clone: No antigen is known for it. The same CDR3 can be traced to other DNA sequences in this sample.

Germline CDR1 is SGHRS and CDR2 is YFSETQ. V was trimmed by 0 bases and J by 0 bases, leaving 7 bases between them. CDR3 length: 15 residues. Overall study results and limits: TCRB rearrangement may or may not be influenced by HLA type; here this remained unresolved.

J is TRBJ2-1 and V is TRBV5-1; no definite D call. The origin of this receptor is a man between 18 and 29 years old in good health. The sequencing sample was made of naive CD4+ T cells from blood. The CDR3 sequence is CASSLGSPSYNEQFF. DNA of the CDR3: TGCGCCAGCAGCTTGGGATCGCCCTCCTACAATGAGCAGTTCTTC.